This T cell receptor (beta chain) was recorded in a study of CD8+ T cells in alopecia areata. The CDR3 runs to 12 residues. V was shortened by 3 bases and J by 6 bases, with 9 bases between the two germline ends. Germline V gene lookup returns CDR1 SGDLS and CDR2 YYNGEE. Reverse transcribed after extraction, RNA yielded cDNA as the sequencing template. Libraries were prepared by immunoSEQ multiplex PCR; TCRdb keeps only in-frame clonotypes and omits some of them. Of 190,000 or so clones in the sample, roughly 53% were seen once. As to this clone: Its target is unknown.

Documented treatment: oral pan-JAK inhibitor, 5-10 mg twice daily. Punch biopsies of lesional scalp, plus peripheral blood, were taken from alopecia areata patients. Study findings and constraints: The study found tofacitinib significantly decreased scalp clonality and expanded CD8+ clones among the top 100.

The chain combines TRBV9 with TRBJ1-2; tentative D call: TRBD1 (6 bases). This specimen consisted of CD8+ T cells sorted from blood, obtained at week 24, from a patient treated with tofacitinib. The clonotype originates from a human donor with alopecia areata. The CDR3: CASSDRVHGYTF. CDR3 sequence (DNA): TGTGCCAGCAGCGACAGGGTACATGGCTACACCTTC.